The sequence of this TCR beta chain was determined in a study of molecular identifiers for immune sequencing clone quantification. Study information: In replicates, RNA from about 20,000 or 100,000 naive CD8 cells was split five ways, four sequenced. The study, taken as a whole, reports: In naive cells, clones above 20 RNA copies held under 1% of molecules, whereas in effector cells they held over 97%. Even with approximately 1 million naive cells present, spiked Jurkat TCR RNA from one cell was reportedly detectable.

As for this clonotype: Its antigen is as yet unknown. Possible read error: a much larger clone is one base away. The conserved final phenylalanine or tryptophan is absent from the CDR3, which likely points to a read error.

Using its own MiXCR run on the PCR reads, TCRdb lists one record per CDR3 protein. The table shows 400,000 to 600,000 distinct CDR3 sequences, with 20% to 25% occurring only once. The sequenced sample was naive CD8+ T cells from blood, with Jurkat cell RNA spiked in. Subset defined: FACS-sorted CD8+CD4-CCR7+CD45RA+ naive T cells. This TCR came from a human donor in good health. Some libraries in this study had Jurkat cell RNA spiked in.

The CDR3 loop is CASSSDKGQVPNTEAFS. DNA for the CDR3: TGTGCCAGCAGTTCGGATAAAGGACAGGTGCCGAACACTGAAGCTTTCTCT. The chain uses TRBV12-3 or TRBV12-4 and TRBJ1-1; 7 nucleotides align to TRBD1. The CDR3 extends over 17 amino acids. The V and J ends lost 4 bases and 1 base, in that order; junction bases with no gene match: 12.